This TCR beta chain was sequenced during a study of blood T cell repertoires in COVID-19. J gave up 5 bases and V 7 bases, and 12 bases lay outside the gene matches. Germline lookup yields CDR1 SNHLY and CDR2 FYNNEI. This CDR3 is built from 15 residues. Clones were sequenced by immunoSEQ multiplex PCR, and TCRdb holds only the in-frame ones, with some missing. The repertoire holds 350,000 to 450,000 clones, with 80% to 90% as singletons. This TCR was sampled from a man between 25 and 39 years old who had recovered from COVID-19. What was sequenced was PBMCs or T cells enriched from blood (not recorded which). This chain connects TRBV2 to TRBJ1-2; the match to TRBD1 covers 8 bases. Here the CDR3 DNA reads TGTGCCAGCAATATCGCGACAGGGGCCTTATATGGCTACACCTTC. Protein sequence: CASNIATGALYGYTF. The full variable domain, its missing parts supplied by reference TRBV2 and TRBJ1-2, is EPEVTQTPSHQVTQMGQEVILRCVPISNHLYFYWYRQILGQKVEFLVSFYNNEISEKSEIFDDQFSVERPDGSNFTLKIRSTKLEDSAMYFCASNIATGALYGYTFGSGTRLTVV.